Following are 7 T cell receptor beta chains from one sample sequenced in a study of T-cell memory formation after mild COVID-19. TCRdb reprocessed the 5' RACE reads via MiXCR and lists one record per CDR3 protein. The data contain hundreds of thousands of distinct CDR3 sequences, approximately 16% of them seen just once; the ten biggest clones take up about 22%. Sample: PBMCs or a T cell subset sorted from them (not recorded which). All receptors come from a young man who had mild COVID-19 (a few samples of this study predate the infection). Cell type and time point are not known.

CDR3: CASSLDRMARQFF. CDR3 nucleotide sequence: TGTGCCAGCAGCTTAGATCGAATGGCCCGGCAGTTCTTC. This rearrangement joins TRBV7-8 to TRBJ2-1, with no clear D. The ends were cut back, 1 base at V and 12 bases at J, with 13 bases in the middle. Looked up from germline, CDR1 is SGHVS and CDR2 is FQNEAQ. The CDR3 has 13 residues. The full variable domain, rest sourced from reference TRBV7-8 and TRBJ2-1, is GAGVSQSPRYKVAKRGQDVALRCDPISGHVSLFWYQQALGQGPEFLTYFQNEAQLDKSGLPSDRFFAERPEGSVSTLKIQRTQQEDSAVYLCASSLDRMARQFFGPGTRLTVL.

This clonotype was seen only a few times. V and J are TRBV7-9 and TRBJ2-5, with D hard to call. V was cut by 5 bases and J by 4 bases, with 5 bases left in between. The length of the CDR3 is 11 residues. The germline V gene has CDR1 SEHNR and CDR2 FQNEAQ (reference sequence). The CDR3 DNA follows: TGTGCCAGCAGCCAGACAGAGACCCAGTACTTC. Its protein product is CASSQTETQYF. Based on the CDR3 plus reference TRBV7-9 and TRBJ2-5, the full variable domain is DTGVSQNPRHKITKRGQNVTFRCDPISEHNRLYWYRQTLGQGPEFLTYFQNEAQLEKSRLLSDRFSAERPKGSFSTLEIQRTEQGDSAMYLCASSQTETQYFGPGTRLLVL.

The table lists this clonotype with many counts. The genes are TRBV7-9 and TRBJ1-2; no firm D call. The CDR3 has 14 residues. V was shortened by 0 bases and J by 7 bases, with 12 bases between the two germline ends. The germline V gene encodes CDR1 SEHNR and CDR2 FQNEAQ (reference sequence). CDR3 sequence reads: CASSLAPGTGGYTF. The CDR3 bases are TGTGCCAGCAGCTTAGCTCCGGGTACCGGTGGCTACACCTTC.

This clonotype was picked up a small number of times. The gene calls are TRBV6-2 or TRBV6-3 and TRBJ1-1, with a possible D match to TRBD1 (5 bases). Trimming removed 2 bases from V and 11 bases from J, with 21 bases in between. The CDR3 has 15 residues. CDR1 is MNHEY and CDR2 is SVGEGT in the germline V gene. The CDR3 bases are TGTGCCAGCAGTTACGGGACGGGCAATTTTTATATGGCTTTCTTT. Residues: CASSYGTGNFYMAFF.

The gene calls are TRBV4-3 and TRBJ2-7; no clear D gene. The CDR3 length is 15 residues. Germline V CDR1 and CDR2: LGHNA, YSLEER. Trimming pared 0 bases from V and 5 bases from J, leaving 14 bases between. In DNA, the CDR3 is TGCGCCAGCAGCCAAGAGAGGCGAAGCTGGAACGAGCAGTACTTC. Encoded protein: CASSQERRSWNEQYF.

Only a few counts were recorded for this clonotype. The CDR3 DNA reads TGCGCCAGCTACCAGGTAGGGTCTGAGCAGTTCTTC. This encodes CASYQVGSEQFF. The chain combines TRBV5-1 with TRBJ2-1; D uncertain. Germline values: CDR1 SGHRS, CDR2 YFSETQ. V lost 7 bases, J lost 9 bases, and 14 bases lay in between. CDR3 size: 12 residues. The variable domain in full, completed from reference TRBV5-1 and TRBJ2-1, reads KAGVTQTPRYLIKTRGQQVTLSCSPISGHRSVSWYQQTPGQGLQFLFEYFSETQRNKGNFPGRFSGRQFSNSRSEMNVSTLELGDSALYLCASYQVGSEQFFGPGTRLTVL.

The chain employs TRBV7-9 and TRBJ2-1; D ambiguous. The V and J ends lost 5 bases and 6 bases respectively, with 17 bases between them. In germline, CDR1 is SEHNR, CDR2 FQNEAQ (reference sequence). CDR3 length: 15 residues. The CDR3 is CASSVPGRASNEQFF. DNA of the CDR3: TGTGCCAGCAGCGTCCCCGGTCGAGCCAGCAATGAGCAGTTCTTC.